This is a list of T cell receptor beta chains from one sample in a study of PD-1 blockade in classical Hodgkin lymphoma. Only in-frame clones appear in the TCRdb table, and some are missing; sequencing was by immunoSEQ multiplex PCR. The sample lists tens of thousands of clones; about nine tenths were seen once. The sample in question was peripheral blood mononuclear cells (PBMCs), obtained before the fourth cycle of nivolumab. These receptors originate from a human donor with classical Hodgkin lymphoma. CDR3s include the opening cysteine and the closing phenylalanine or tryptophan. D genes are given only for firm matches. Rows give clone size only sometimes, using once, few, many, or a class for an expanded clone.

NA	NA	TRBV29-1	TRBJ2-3	CSALFDRREPDTQYF	TGCAGCGCCCTCTTCGATCGGAGGGAGCCAGATACGCAGTATTTT
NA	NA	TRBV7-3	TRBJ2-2	CASSSLDGYTGELFF	TGTGCCAGCAGCTCCTTGGACGGGTACACCGGGGAGCTGTTTTTT
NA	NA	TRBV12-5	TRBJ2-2	CASGLLAGNTGELFF	TGTGCTAGTGGTTTGTTAGCCGGGAACACCGGGGAGCTGTTTTTT
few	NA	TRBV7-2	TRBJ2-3	CASSPPRGAGPNTDTQYF	TGTGCCAGCAGCCCCCCCCGAGGGGCGGGACCTAATACAGATACGCAGTATTTT
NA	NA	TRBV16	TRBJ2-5	CASSQGRWTETQYF	TGTGCCAGCAGCCAAGGCAGGTGGACGGAGACCCAGTACTTC
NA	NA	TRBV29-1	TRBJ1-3	CSVVQGSGNTIYF	TGCAGCGTTGTTCAGGGCTCTGGAAACACCATATATTTT
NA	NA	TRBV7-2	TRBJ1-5	CASSLPGRWGNQPQHF	TGTGCCAGCAGCCTACCGGGACGGTGGGGCAATCAGCCCCAGCATTTT
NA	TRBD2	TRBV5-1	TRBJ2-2	CASSWNRRTSGRALGAGELFF	TGCGCCAGCAGCTGGAATCGCCGGACTAGCGGGAGGGCCCTCGGGGCCGGGGAGCTGTTTTTT
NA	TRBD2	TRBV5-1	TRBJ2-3	CASSLAGGGQADTQYF	TGCGCCAGCAGCTTGGCGGGCGGGGGGCAAGCAGATACGCAGTATTTT
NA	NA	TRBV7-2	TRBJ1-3	CASSPFGGASGNTIYF	TGTGCCAGCAGCCCTTTCGGGGGGGCCTCTGGAAACACCATATATTTT
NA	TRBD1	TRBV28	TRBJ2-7	CASSLGQGVAYEQYF	TGTGCCAGCAGTCTAGGACAGGGGGTAGCCTACGAGCAGTACTTC
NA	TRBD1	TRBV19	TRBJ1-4	CASSGQGNSNEKLFF	TGTGCCAGTAGTGGACAGGGCAACTCAAATGAAAAACTGTTTTTT
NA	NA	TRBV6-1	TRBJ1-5	CASSDPRQGNQPQHF	TGTGCCAGCAGTGACCCCAGACAGGGCAATCAGCCCCAGCATTTT
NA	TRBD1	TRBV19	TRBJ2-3	CASSIGTGRTDTQYF	TGTGCCAGTAGTATAGGGACAGGGCGAACAGATACGCAGTATTTT